These T cell receptor beta chains were read from a single sample in a study of blood T cell repertoires in COVID-19. Produced via immunoSEQ multiplex PCR; TCRdb's table is partial and in-frame only. This table holds about 40,000 clones, about 80% found once. The sample was peripheral blood. Every receptor here comes from a human donor with acute or convalescent COVID-19. The donor label of this sample is uncertain. The CDR3 runs from the conserved cysteine through the conserved F or W. A D gene is named only where the DNA matches it firmly. Some rows mark clone size as missing; the rest say once, few, many or name a class of expanded clone.

size	D	V	J	CDR3	DNA
NA	NA	TRBV29-1	TRBJ2-7	CSVEGGMSGKLYEQYF	TGCAGCGTTGAAGGAGGAATGAGTGGTAAGCTCTACGAGCAGTACTTC
few	NA	TRBV11-2	TRBJ2-7	CASSLKEGPLEQYF	TGTGCCAGCAGCTTAAAGGAGGGCCCGCTTGAGCAGTACTTC
NA	TRBD1	TRBV5-1	TRBJ1-1	CASSSGQGLLGTEAFF	TGCGCCAGCAGCTCGGGACAGGGGCTCCTGGGGACTGAAGCTTTCTTT
NA	TRBD2	TRBV13	TRBJ2-3	CASSSPGLALYF	TGTGCCAGCAGCTCCCCTGGACTAGCGCTATACTTT
NA	NA	TRBV1	TRBJ2-7	CTSSQDEDSKGYEQYF	TGCACCAGCAGCCAAGATGAGGACAGTAAGGGCTACGAGCAGTACTTC
NA	TRBD2	TRBV29-1	TRBJ2-1	CSVSGTSGGGEQFF	TGCAGCGTTTCCGGGACTAGCGGGGGGGGTGAGCAGTTCTTC
NA	NA	TRBV19	TRBJ2-1	CASSRIRQSNEQFF	TGTGCCAGTAGTAGGATCCGACAGAGCAATGAGCAGTTCTTC
NA	NA	TRBV27	TRBJ1-1	CASKVVEVSTEAFF	TGTGCCAGCAAAGTAGTGGAGGTGAGCACTGAAGCTTTCTTT
NA	TRBD1	TRBV5-1	TRBJ1-6	CASAAGGGSPLHF	TGCGCCAGCGCGGCAGGGGGTGGTTCACCCCTCCACTTT
large	NA	TRBV27	TRBJ1-2	CASSPRGETYGYTF	TGTGCCAGCAGTCCCCGAGGAGAAACCTATGGCTACACCTTC
NA	TRBD2	TRBV19	TRBJ2-1	CASSIFGLAGAQDNEQFF	TGTGCCAGTAGTATCTTTGGACTAGCGGGAGCGCAAGACAATGAGCAGTTCTTC
NA	NA	TRBV25-1	TRBJ2-7	CASSEFFAGTASYEQYF	TGTGCCAGCAGTGAATTCTTCGCAGGAACAGCCTCCTACGAGCAGTACTTC
NA	NA	TRBV27	TRBJ2-2	CASSFQGITGELFF	TGTGCCAGCAGTTTTCAGGGGATCACCGGGGAGCTGTTTTTT
NA	TRBD1	TRBV5-1	TRBJ2-5	CASSSPRQGKLVETQYF	TGCGCCAGCAGCTCCCCTAGACAGGGGAAGCTCGTGGAGACCCAGTACTTC
NA	NA	TRBV28	TRBJ2-3	CASTNGGPSTDTQYF	TGTGCCAGCACTAACGGCGGGCCAAGCACAGATACGCAGTATTTT
NA	TRBD1	TRBV5-1	TRBJ1-1	CASSLAGGQVNTEAFF	TGCGCCAGCAGCTTGGCCGGGGGACAGGTGAACACTGAAGCTTTCTTT
NA	TRBD2	TRBV19	TRBJ2-2	CASRTSGGANTGELFF	TGTGCCAGTAGGACTAGCGGGGGGGCGAACACCGGGGAGCTGTTTTTT
NA	TRBD2	TRBV6-6	TRBJ2-1	CASRFTSGTYNEQFF	TGTGCCAGCAGATTTACTAGCGGGACCTACAATGAGCAGTTCTTC
NA	NA	TRBV30	TRBJ1-6	CARGGLGGSPLHF	TGTGCCCGCGGGGGCCTCGGGGGTTCACCCCTCCACTTT
NA	NA	TRBV28	TRBJ2-3	CASSSTTKGTDTQYF	TGTGCCAGCAGTTCGACCACAAAGGGGACAGATACGCAGTATTTT
NA	NA	TRBV7-8	TRBJ2-2	CASSLAGLYTGELFF	TGTGCCAGCAGCTTAGCGGGCCTTTACACCGGGGAGCTGTTTTTT
few	NA	TRBV14	TRBJ2-1	CASSQQQGLEQFF	TGTGCCAGCAGCCAACAGCAGGGCCTTGAGCAGTTCTTC
once	NA	TRBV2	TRBJ2-5	CASTREFQETQYF	TGTGCCTCAACACGGGAATTCCAAGAGACCCAGTACTTC
NA	TRBD1	TRBV5-4	TRBJ2-7	CASSPGTGVRGQYF	TGTGCCAGCAGCCCCGGGACAGGGGTGCGTGGGCAGTACTTC
NA	NA	TRBV2	TRBJ1-1	CASNGQILEAFF	TGTGCCAGCAACGGACAGATCCTTGAAGCTTTCTTT
NA	TRBD1	TRBV27	TRBJ1-6	CASSRSTGVHYSPLHF	TGTGCCAGCAGTCGATCGACAGGGGTGCACTATTCACCCCTCCACTTT
NA	NA	TRBV4-2	TRBJ1-1	CASSQHTGPEAFF	TGTGCCAGCAGCCAACATACAGGGCCTGAAGCTTTCTTT
NA	NA	TRBV6-5	TRBJ2-3	CASSWGGTDTQYF	TGTGCCAGCAGTTGGGGGGGCACAGATACGCAGTATTTT
NA	NA	TRBV7-6	TRBJ2-2	CASSLSPSSTGELFF	TGTGCCAGCAGCTTAAGCCCCTCTAGCACCGGGGAGCTGTTTTTT
NA	NA	TRBV6-6	TRBJ2-1	CASRGTIYNEQFF	TGTGCCAGCAGGGGGACAATCTACAATGAGCAGTTCTTC
NA	TRBD1	TRBV6-5	TRBJ1-5	CASETGGANQPQHF	TGTGCCAGCGAGACAGGGGGAGCAAATCAGCCCCAGCATTTT
once	TRBD2	TRBV5-1	TRBJ2-2	CASRSVLSGGSGELFF	TGCGCCAGCAGATCCGTGCTTAGCGGGGGGTCCGGGGAGCTGTTTTTT
NA	TRBD1	TRBV7-9	TRBJ1-4	CASSFYPTGTDNEKLFF	TGTGCCAGCAGCTTCTATCCGACCGGGACAGATAATGAAAAACTGTTTTTT
few	TRBD1	TRBV19	TRBJ1-5	CASSKTGTHQPQHF	TGTGCCAGTAGTAAGACAGGGACGCATCAGCCCCAGCATTTT
NA	TRBD1	TRBV6-2/TRBV6-3	TRBJ1-2	CASSFGQATNYGYTF	TGTGCCAGCAGTTTCGGACAGGCGACTAACTATGGCTACACCTTC
once	NA	TRBV28	TRBJ1-5	CASKQENQPQHF	TGTGCCAGCAAACAGGAGAATCAGCCCCAGCATTTT
NA	NA	TRBV6-6	TRBJ2-1	CASSYRSGNEQFF	TGTGCCAGCAGTTACCGAAGCGGAAATGAGCAGTTCTTC
once	NA	TRBV10-2	TRBJ2-7	CASSGGGEQYF	TGCGCCAGCAGTGGGGGCGGTGAGCAGTACTTC
NA	TRBD1	TRBV11-2	TRBJ2-7	CASTLGGQGREQYF	TGTGCCAGCACCTTGGGGGGACAGGGTCGTGAGCAGTACTTC
NA	NA	TRBV28	TRBJ1-6	CASSKQGSRSPLHF	TGTGCCAGCAGTAAACAGGGCTCCAGGTCACCCCTCCACTTT
once	TRBD1	TRBV18	TRBJ1-5	CASSRDSLGQPQHF	TGTGCCAGCTCGCGGGACAGCTTGGGCCAGCCCCAGCATTTT
NA	TRBD1	TRBV7-8	TRBJ1-2	CASSWTGDYGYTF	TGTGCCAGCAGCTGGACAGGGGACTATGGCTACACCTTC
NA	NA	TRBV30	TRBJ1-6	CAWSVLEGDNSPLHF	TGTGCCTGGAGTGTATTGGAAGGGGATAATTCACCCCTCCACTTT
NA	TRBD2	TRBV25-1	TRBJ2-7	CASSTSGSYEQYF	TGTGCCAGCAGTACTAGCGGGAGCTACGAGCAGTACTTC
NA	NA	TRBV4-1	TRBJ1-5	CASSQDPSASDNQPQHF	TGCGCCAGCAGCCAAGATCCGTCGGCCAGCGACAATCAGCCCCAGCATTTT
NA	TRBD1	TRBV5-4	TRBJ1-2	CASSWGTGGYGYTF	TGTGCCAGCAGCTGGGGAACAGGGGGCTATGGCTACACCTTC
NA	NA	TRBV7-8	TRBJ2-7	CASSQEGSSYEQYF	TGTGCCAGCAGCCAGGAGGGGAGCTCCTACGAGCAGTACTTC
once	NA	TRBV9	TRBJ1-1	CASSVNWAGTEAFF	TGTGCCAGCAGCGTAAATTGGGCTGGGACTGAAGCTTTCTTT
NA	NA	TRBV2	TRBJ1-1	CAGVQGSHTEAFF	TGTGCCGGGGTACAGGGATCCCACACTGAAGCTTTCTTT